Below are 31 T cell receptor beta chains sequenced from a single sample in a study of blood T cell repertoires in COVID-19. Sequencing used immunoSEQ multiplex PCR; TCRdb keeps in-frame clones, though not all of them. Of around 300,000 clones listed, nearly 90% are singletons. The sequenced sample consisted of PBMCs or T cells enriched from blood (not recorded which). All receptors come from a woman between 18 and 29 years old with acute COVID-19.

This clone came up once. The chain carries TRBV5-4 and TRBJ2-7; D is unclear. The CDR3 runs 14 residues. V was clipped by 4 bases and J by 0 bases, with 11 bases between them. CDR1 SGHNT and CDR2 YYREEE come from the germline V gene (reference sequence). CDR3 DNA sequence: TGTGCCAGCAGCCTCGATCCCAGCTCCTACGAGCAGTACTTC. Its translation: CASSLDPSSYEQYF.

This clone was recorded a few times. The chain is built from TRBV11-3 and TRBJ2-7; a possible D gene is TRBD2 (6 bases). V was shortened by 3 bases and J by 6 bases, with 15 bases between the two germline ends. Germline values: CDR1 SGHNT, CDR2 YENEEA. The CDR3 runs 14 residues. CDR3 bases: TGTGCCAGCAGCTTTGCCCACCAGGGAGGCGAGCAGTACTTC. Encoded protein: CASSFAHQGGEQYF.

The chain recombines TRBV5-3 with TRBJ2-2, with D possibly TRBD2 on 6 matching bases. TRBV5-3 is an open reading frame whose function is uncertain. V lost 2 bases and J 3 bases, leaving 14 bases between the germline ends. The CDR3 extends over 16 amino acids. This CDR3 reads CARSLGTLHHTGELFF. In nucleotides, the CDR3 is TGTGCCAGAAGCTTAGGGACTCTACACCACACCGGGGAGCTGTTTTTT.

This clone was observed a few times. V is TRBV6-5 and J is TRBJ1-5, with a tentative D call TRBD1 (6 bases). The CDR3 totals 14 residues. The V gene lost 5 bases and the J gene lost 4 bases, with 12 bases spanning the gap. Germline-derived CDR1 and CDR2 are MNHEY and SVGAGI. The CDR3 DNA follows: TGTGCCAGCAGTAGACAGGCCGTTAATCAGCCCCAGCATTTT. Its protein product is CASSRQAVNQPQHF.

The gene calls are TRBV27 and TRBJ1-2; 7 positions match TRBD1. Germline CDR1 is MNHEY and CDR2 is SMNVEV (reference sequence). There are 14 residues in the CDR3. V dropped 5 bases and J dropped 5; count of bases not matched to a gene: 8. CDR3 bases: TGTGCCAGCAGTCCCCTGACAGGGAGGTATGGCTACACCTTC. This translates into CASSPLTGRYGYTF.

This clone has only one observation. V and J are TRBV11-2 and TRBJ2-1; 10 bases agree with TRBD1. The CDR3 runs 14 residues. The germline CDR1 and CDR2 sequences are SGHAT and FQNNGV. Unmatched junction bases numbered 10, after V lost 10 bases and J lost 7 bases. This chain's CDR3 is CATPWTGGMNEQFF. The CDR3 DNA reads TGTGCCACCCCGTGGACAGGGGGGATGAATGAGCAGTTCTTC.

V usage is TRBV6-2 or TRBV6-3 and J usage is TRBJ1-5, with D unclear. The CDR3 is made up of 18 amino acids. V shed 3 bases and J shed 0 bases, with 18 bases lying between them. Looked up from germline, CDR1 is MNHEY and CDR2 is SVGEGT. The CDR3 region is CASSYTTATTYSNQPQHF. The CDR3 DNA reads TGTGCCAGCAGTTATACAACAGCGACTACCTATAGCAATCAGCCCCAGCATTTT.

The genes are TRBV24-1 and TRBJ2-1; D is possibly TRBD2 (6 bases). The CDR3 is 19 residues long. V lost 4 bases, J lost 9 bases, and 30 bases lay in between. CDR1 is KGHDR, CDR2 SFDVKD, per germline. CDR3 sequence reads: CATSDQSPGIGGKESEQFF. Here the CDR3 DNA reads TGTGCCACCAGTGACCAATCACCAGGGATCGGCGGGAAGGAGAGTGAGCAGTTCTTC.

V usage is TRBV19 and J usage is TRBJ2-3; D possibly corresponds to TRBD2 (6 bases). Looked up from germline, CDR1 is LNHDA and CDR2 is SQIVND (reference sequence). V shed 7 bases and J shed 3 bases, with 17 bases lying between them. The CDR3 is made up of 15 amino acids. The CDR3 protein is CASTSGTGVTDTQYF. The CDR3 DNA reads TGTGCCAGTACTTCCGGGACTGGCGTGACAGATACGCAGTATTTT. Combining the CDR3 with reference TRBV19 and TRBJ2-3 gives the whole variable domain DGGITQSPKYLFRKEGQNVTLSCEQNLNHDAMYWYRQDPGQGLRLIYYSQIVNDFQKGDIAEGYSVSREKKESFPLTVTSAQKNPTAFYLCASTSGTGVTDTQYFGPGTRLTVL.

The chain is built from TRBV12-3 or TRBV12-4 and TRBJ1-1, with D unresolved. V lost 3 bases, J lost 5 bases, and 4 bases lay in between. This CDR3 spans 11 amino acids. CDR3 in amino acids: CASSFRTEAFF. The CDR3 nucleotides are TGTGCCAGCAGTTTCAGGACTGAAGCTTTCTTT.

This rearrangement joins TRBV7-2 to TRBJ2-5; no clear D. CDR1 and CDR2 (germline): SGHTA, FQGNSA. Trimming removed 5 bases from V and 2 bases from J, with 12 bases in between. The CDR3 totals 14 residues. CDR3 loop: CASSPQTGQETQYF. Here the CDR3 DNA reads TGTGCCAGCAGCCCCCAGACGGGTCAAGAGACCCAGTACTTC.

V usage is TRBV3-1 (or the pseudogene TRBV3-2) and J usage is TRBJ1-2; no clear D gene. In germline, CDR1 is LGHDT, CDR2 YNNKEL (reference sequence). The ends were cut back, 4 bases at V and 4 bases at J, with 10 bases in the middle. This CDR3 spans 13 amino acids. The CDR3 loop reads CASSPEATYGYTF. DNA for the CDR3: TGTGCCAGCAGCCCCGAGGCGACCTATGGCTACACCTTC.

This clone has just one count. The rearrangement joins TRBV6-5 to TRBJ1-2; 9 positions agree with TRBD1. J was trimmed by 8 bases and V by 2 bases; bases with no gene match: 6. CDR1 is MNHEY, CDR2 SVGAGI, per germline. The CDR3 contains 14 residues. CDR3 in amino acids: CASSYHGTGKGYTF. The CDR3 DNA sequence: TGTGCCAGCAGTTACCACGGGACAGGGAAAGGCTACACCTTC.

The CDR3 DNA is TGTGCCAGCAGTGGTGCAGGGGGCTTTAGCAATCAGCCCCAGCATTTT. Translated: CASSGAGGFSNQPQHF. The chain couples TRBV27 to TRBJ1-5; 8 nucleotides line up with TRBD1. Germline V gene data show CDR1 as MNHEY and CDR2 as SMNVEV (reference sequence). The CDR3 has 16 residues. Trimming took 5 bases from V and 0 from J; bases not matched to a gene: 6.

The chain employs TRBV7-6 and TRBJ1-1, with 7 bases fitting TRBD1. Germline V CDR1 and CDR2: SGHVS, FNYEAQ. Unmatched junction bases numbered 6, after V lost 5 bases and J lost 0 bases. The CDR3 loop spans 15 amino acids. The CDR3 is CASSPRDRVNTEAFF. The DNA for the CDR3 is TGTGCCAGCAGCCCTCGGGACAGAGTGAACACTGAAGCTTTCTTT.

J is TRBJ1-2 and V is TRBV18; maybe TRBD1 (6 bases). Between the trimmed V and J ends, which lost 3 bases and 2 bases, there was a span of 13 bases. This CDR3 has 15 residues. The germline CDR1 and CDR2 sequences are KGHSH and LQKENI. CDR3 in amino acids: CASSPSGHENYGYTF. In DNA form, the CDR3 reads TGTGCCAGCTCACCCTCGGGACACGAAAACTATGGCTACACCTTC.

This chain links TRBV10-3 with TRBJ2-7; TRBD1 matches 10 bases. Germline assignment: CDR1 ENHRY and CDR2 SYGVKD. The V segment lost 2 bases and the J segment 4 bases; nucleotides outside the gene matches: 5. This CDR3 spans 15 amino acids. This chain's CDR3 is CAISEGTGVNYEQYF. The DNA for the CDR3 is TGTGCCATCAGTGAGGGGACAGGGGTAAATTACGAGCAGTACTTC.

The rearrangement joins TRBV7-3 to TRBJ1-1; possible D gene TRBD1, 5 bases. CDR3 length: 14 amino acids. The V and J ends lost 2 bases and 6 bases respectively, with 13 bases between them. Per germline, CDR1 SGHTA and CDR2 FQGTGA. The CDR3 loop is CASSLGGTRAEAFF. The CDR3 bases are TGTGCCAGCAGCTTAGGGGGGACCCGAGCTGAAGCTTTCTTT.

The V gene is TRBV6-4, the J gene TRBJ1-5, with D unresolved. The length of the CDR3 is 13 residues. V lost 4 bases, J lost 4 bases, and 8 bases lay in between. Germline loops: CDR1 MRHNA, CDR2 SNTAGT. For the CDR3, the DNA is TGTGCCAGCAGTGTTAGGGAGAATCAGCCCCAGCATTTT. Protein sequence: CASSVRENQPQHF.

This sequence joins TRBV3-1 (or the pseudogene TRBV3-2) and TRBJ2-7, with TRBD1 matching 11 bases. CDR1 and CDR2 from the germline V gene are LGHDT and YNNKEL (reference sequence). The V gene end was trimmed by 2 bases and the J gene end by 7 bases; junction bases not matched to a gene: 7. CDR3 length: 15 amino acids. CDR3 region: CASSQIGTGGEEQYF. CDR3 DNA sequence: TGTGCCAGCAGCCAAATTGGGACAGGGGGAGAAGAGCAGTACTTC.

The chain combines TRBV28 with TRBJ1-5; D is unresolved. The CDR3 has 14 amino acids. Germline lookup yields CDR1 MDHEN and CDR2 SYDVKM. The ends were cut back, 2 bases at V and 4 bases at J, with 9 bases in the middle. The CDR3 loop is CASSLEVENQPQHF. The CDR3 nucleotides read TGTGCCAGCAGTTTAGAGGTAGAGAATCAGCCCCAGCATTTT.

The chain is built from TRBV19 and TRBJ2-1, with D tentatively TRBD2 (6 bases). The V gene lost 5 bases and the J gene lost 9 bases, with 20 bases spanning the gap. Per the germline V gene, CDR1 is LNHDA and CDR2 is SQIVND (reference sequence). The CDR3 loop spans 15 amino acids. The CDR3 spells CASSPRGAAGTEQFF. CDR3 sequence (DNA): TGTGCCAGTAGTCCTAGGGGAGCGGCGGGAACTGAGCAGTTCTTC. Complete variable domain (other parts from reference TRBV19 and TRBJ2-1): DGGITQSPKYLFRKEGQNVTLSCEQNLNHDAMYWYRQDPGQGLRLIYYSQIVNDFQKGDIAEGYSVSREKKESFPLTVTSAQKNPTAFYLCASSPRGAAGTEQFFGPGTRLTVL.

V is TRBV28 and J is TRBJ1-2; possibly TRBD1 for D (6 bases). The germline V gene has CDR1 MDHEN and CDR2 SYDVKM. There are 14 residues in the CDR3. The germline V and J ends were trimmed by 6 bases and 5 bases, with 16 bases remaining between them. The CDR3 is CASSTGSGSYGYTF. The CDR3 DNA follows: TGTGCCAGCAGCACAGGGTCAGGTTCTTATGGCTACACCTTC.

This chain joins TRBV24-1 and TRBJ2-2; possible D gene TRBD1, 5 bases. Trimming removed 7 bases at V and 7 bases at J, with 15 bases between. From germline, CDR1 is KGHDR and CDR2 SFDVKD. CDR3 length: 14 residues. The CDR3 sequence is CATRGQGSDGELFF. For the CDR3, the DNA is TGTGCCACCAGGGGGCAGGGTAGTGACGGGGAGCTGTTTTTT.

The chain uses TRBV18 and TRBJ2-1; D remains ambiguous. Trimming took 3 bases from V and 1 from J, leaving 10 bases between them. Germline V gene lookup returns CDR1 KGHSH and CDR2 LQKENI. This CDR3 has 15 residues. CDR3: CASSPSMESYNEQFF. The CDR3 bases are TGTGCCAGCTCACCTTCAATGGAGTCCTACAATGAGCAGTTCTTC. Full variable domain (rest looked up from reference TRBV18 and TRBJ2-1): NAGVMQNPRHLVRRRGQEARLRCSPMKGHSHVYWYRQLPEEGLKFMVYLQKENIIDESGMPKERFSAEFPKEGPSILRIQQVVRGDSAAYFCASSPSMESYNEQFFGPGTRLTVL.

The J gene is TRBJ1-2, the V gene TRBV12-3 or TRBV12-4; D remains unclear. Trimming removed 5 bases at V and 7 bases at J, with 14 bases between. The CDR3 is 13 residues long. The CDR3 here is CASSPPGGPGYTF. The DNA of the CDR3 is TGTGCCAGCAGTCCCCCGGGAGGGCCTGGCTACACCTTC.

The V call is TRBV10-2, the J call TRBJ1-3; possibly TRBD1 for D (6 bases). The CDR3 runs 13 residues. Trimming took 9 bases from V and 9 from J, leaving 18 bases between them. Germline V CDR1 and CDR2: WSHSY, SAAADI. The CDR3 is CARDGEGDATIYF. In DNA form, the CDR3 reads TGCGCCAGGGATGGTGAGGGGGATGCCACCATATATTTT.

The chain joins TRBV21-1 to TRBJ2-2; no DNA check was done on the table's D call, TRBD1. TRBV21-1 is flagged as a pseudogene. This CDR3 spans 16 amino acids. CDR3 loop: CASSKYDRENTGELFF. In nucleotides, the CDR3 is TGTGCCAGCAGCAAATACGACAGGGAGAACACCGGGGAGCTGTTTTTT.

This clone is a singleton in its sample. The chain employs TRBV5-1 and TRBJ1-4, with 9 positions matching TRBD1. The CDR3 spans 14 residues. V lost 4 bases, J lost 7 bases, and 5 bases stayed unmatched. Germline assignment: CDR1 SGHRS and CDR2 YFSETQ. This chain's CDR3 is CASSRDRASEKLFF. Written as DNA, the CDR3 is TGCGCCAGCAGCAGGGACAGGGCAAGTGAAAAACTGTTTTTT.

This clone was seen once. This chain uses TRBV24-1 with TRBJ1-1; D ambiguous. The CDR3 is made up of 13 amino acids. Germline V gene sequence: CDR1 KGHDR, CDR2 SFDVKD. Trimming took 3 bases from V and 5 from J, leaving 9 bases between them. The CDR3 loop reads CATSDDGETEAFF. CDR3 in DNA: TGTGCCACCAGTGATGATGGGGAGACTGAAGCTTTCTTT.

This chain links TRBV10-3 with TRBJ1-5; D not certain. Germline V gene lookup returns CDR1 ENHRY and CDR2 SYGVKD. Trimming left V 3 bases short and J 3 bases short, with 6 bases between. The CDR3 has 13 amino acids. The CDR3 loop is CAISEEANQPQHF. As DNA, the CDR3 is TGTGCCATCAGTGAAGAGGCCAATCAGCCCCAGCATTTT.